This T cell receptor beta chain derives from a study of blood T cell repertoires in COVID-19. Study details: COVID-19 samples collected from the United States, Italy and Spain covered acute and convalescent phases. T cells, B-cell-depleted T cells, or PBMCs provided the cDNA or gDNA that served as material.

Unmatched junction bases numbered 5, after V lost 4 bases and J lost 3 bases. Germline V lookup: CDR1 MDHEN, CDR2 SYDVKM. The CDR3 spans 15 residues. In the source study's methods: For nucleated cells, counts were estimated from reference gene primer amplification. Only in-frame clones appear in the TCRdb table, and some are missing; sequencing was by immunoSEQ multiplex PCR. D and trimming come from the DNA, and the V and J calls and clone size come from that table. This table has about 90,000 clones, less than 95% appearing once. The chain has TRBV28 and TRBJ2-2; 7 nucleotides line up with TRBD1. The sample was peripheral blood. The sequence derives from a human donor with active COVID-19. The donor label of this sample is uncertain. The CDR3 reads CASSSGTVYTGELFF. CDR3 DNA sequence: TGTGCCAGCAGTTCAGGGACAGTCTACACCGGGGAGCTGTTTTTT.